The clone carrying this T cell receptor (beta chain) has just a few counts. This CDR3 comprises 18 residues. Germline V gene lookup returns CDR1 SEHNR and CDR2 FQNEAQ (reference sequence). The V and J ends lost 2 bases and 0 bases respectively, with 14 bases between them. The entry originates in a study of shared clonotypes between healthy human individuals. Assay: immunoSEQ multiplex PCR; the TCRdb copy retains only in-frame clones and omits some. This sample has approximately 980,000 clones, with around 80% found just once. The specimen was memory CD4+ T cells sorted from blood. Subset here: CD45RA-negative fraction. The sequence came from a man between 18 and 35 years old in good health. The chain couples TRBV7-9 to TRBJ2-6; D ambiguous. The CDR3 region is CASSLYMAESSGANVLTF. The CDR3 nucleotides read TGTGCCAGCAGCTTATATATGGCGGAGAGCTCTGGGGCCAACGTCCTGACTTTC. The full variable domain, its missing parts supplied by reference TRBV7-9 and TRBJ2-6, is DTGVSQNPRHKITKRGQNVTFRCDPISEHNRLYWYRQTLGQGPEFLTYFQNEAQLEKSRLLSDRFSAERPKGSFSTLEIQRTEQGDSAMYLCASSLYMAESSGANVLTFGAGSRLTVL.